Below, 5 T cell receptor beta chains from the same sample are listed, as sequenced in a study of blood T cell repertoires in COVID-19. Method: immunoSEQ multiplex PCR; TCRdb's copy keeps in-frame clones and lacks some. The sample has approximately 100,000 clones; 70% to 90% are singletons. The specimen was PBMCs or T cells enriched from blood (not recorded which). These receptors were collected from a woman aged 50 to 60 who had recovered from COVID-19.

The V call is TRBV27, the J call TRBJ1-1; TRBD1 is a possible D gene (6 bases). The CDR3 is 17 amino acids. The germline gives CDR1 MNHEY, CDR2 SMNVEV (reference sequence). Between the trimmed V and J ends, which lost 5 bases and 0 bases, there was a span of 19 bases. DNA for the CDR3: TGTGCCAGCAGTGAAGCGACAGGTCGGGAAATGAACACTGAAGCTTTCTTT. Protein: CASSEATGREMNTEAFF.

This clone was seen only once. The CDR3 DNA reads TGTGCCAGCAGTAGGACTAGCCGGGGCCCAGATACGCAGTATTTT. It specifies CASSRTSRGPDTQYF. This chain connects TRBV6-5 to TRBJ2-3; 8 nucleotides align to TRBD2. CDR3 length: 15 residues. The V segment lost 5 bases and the J segment 4 bases; nucleotides outside the gene matches: 8. CDR1 and CDR2 (germline): MNHEY, SVGAGI.

This clone was observed once. This sequence joins TRBV6-6 and TRBJ2-7; D ambiguous. From germline, CDR1 is MNHNY and CDR2 SVGAGI (reference sequence). With 2 bases removed from V and 2 bases from J, the gap between germline ends came to 7 bases. The CDR3 has 13 amino acids. The CDR3 region is CASSYEMAYEQYF. The CDR3 coding sequence is TGTGCCAGCAGTTACGAGATGGCCTACGAGCAGTACTTC.

The CDR3 spells CASSTYETGNEAFF. The CDR3 DNA follows: TGTGCCAGCAGTACTTACGAGACAGGGAATGAAGCTTTCTTT. The chain links TRBV6-5 to TRBJ1-1; TRBD1 agrees at 7 bases. V shed 5 bases and J 7 bases; nucleotides not matched to a gene: 10. Germline CDR1 reads MNHEY; CDR2 reads SVGAGI. This CDR3 is built from 14 residues.

As regards this clone: Other nucleotide sequences from this sample produce the same CDR3. This chain uses TRBV3-1 (or the pseudogene TRBV3-2) with TRBJ1-3; D is unclear. This CDR3 region has 12 residues. Trimming stripped 2 bases from V and 4 bases from J, with 3 bases between. CDR1 and CDR2 (germline): LGHDT, YNNKEL (reference sequence). The CDR3 region is CASSQQGNTIYF. CDR3 nucleotide sequence: TGTGCCAGCAGCCAACAGGGAAACACCATATATTTT.